This T cell receptor beta chain was found in a study of T-cell reconstitution after alpha-beta-depleted transplantation in children. In regard to this clonotype: Its matching antigen is unknown. Compared with germline, one end of the junction differs, possibly owing to a read error.

Preparing the TCRbeta library involved the use of unique molecular identifiers. TCRdb redid the calling of the PCR reads with MiXCR, one entry per CDR3 protein. This table holds a few hundred thousand distinct CDR3 sequences, 16% found once. Study-wide results and limits: Several patients had high TCRbeta diversity at day 60; it came from surviving recipient T cells and thymic progenitors. By about two months after transplant, alpha-beta T cells reportedly arose from several hundred graft clones that had expanded. Newly produced T cells mostly accounted for T-cell counts and diversity one year post-transplant.

Germline V gene lookup returns CDR1 SEHNR and CDR2 FQNEAQ (reference sequence). The CDR3 has 12 residues. Sequenced material: PBMCs, mostly from graft donor cells, taken 360 days after TCRalphabeta/CD19-depleted stem cell transplant. The receptor comes from a boy in the first two years of life who had a stem cell transplant for Wiskott-Aldrich syndrome, so the T cells may come from the graft donor. The chain carries TRBV7-9 and TRBJ2-1; D remains ambiguous. As DNA, the CDR3 is TGTGCCAGCGGCTTAAAGTTTGACTGTCAGTTCTTC. Amino acid sequence: CASGLKFDCQFF.